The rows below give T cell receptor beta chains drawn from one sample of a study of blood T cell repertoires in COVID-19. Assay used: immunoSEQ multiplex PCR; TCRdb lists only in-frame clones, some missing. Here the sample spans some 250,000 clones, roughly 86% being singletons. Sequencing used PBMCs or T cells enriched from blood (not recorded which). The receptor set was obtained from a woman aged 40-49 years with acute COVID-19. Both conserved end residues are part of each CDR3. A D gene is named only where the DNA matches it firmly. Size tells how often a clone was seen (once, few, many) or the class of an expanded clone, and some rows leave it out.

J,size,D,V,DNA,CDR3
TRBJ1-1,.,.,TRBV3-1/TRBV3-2,TGTGCCAGCATGGATGGAGGGACTGAAGCTTTCTTT,CASMDGGTEAFF
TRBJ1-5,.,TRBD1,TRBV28,TGTGCCAGCAGTTTCAGGGGGCGGAATCAGCCCCAGCATTTT,CASSFRGRNQPQHF
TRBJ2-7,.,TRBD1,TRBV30,TGTGCCTGGGGAGTAGGGACAGGGAACGAGCAGTACTTC,CAWGVGTGNEQYF
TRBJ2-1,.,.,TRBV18,TGTGCCAGCTCACCACAGGGGGTGGGCTACAATGAGCAGTTCTTC,CASSPQGVGYNEQFF
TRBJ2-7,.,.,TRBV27,TGTGCCAGCTCTTTCGATAGCGGAGACGAGCAGTACTTC,CASSFDSGDEQYF
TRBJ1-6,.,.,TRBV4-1,TGCGCCAGCAGCCAAGATCCCGGTTCACCCCTCCACTTT,CASSQDPGSPLHF
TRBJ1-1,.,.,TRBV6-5,TGTGCCAGCGGTTTGGTTAGGAACACTGAAGCTTTCTTT,CASGLVRNTEAFF
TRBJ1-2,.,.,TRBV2,TGTGCCAGCAGCCCTTCCTCTTGGGACACCCTTACGGGCTACACCTTC,CASSPSSWDTLTGYTF
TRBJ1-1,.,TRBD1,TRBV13,TGTGCCAGCAGCTTAGACAGGGGACAAGCTTTCTTT,CASSLDRGQAFF
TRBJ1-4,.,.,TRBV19,TGTGCCAGTAGTATAGGGGACTTGCGGGAAAAACTGTTTTTT,CASSIGDLREKLFF
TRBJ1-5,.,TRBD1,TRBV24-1,TGTGCCACCAGTGAGTCCCCCGGGACAGGGCGCAATCAGCCCCAGCATTTT,CATSESPGTGRNQPQHF
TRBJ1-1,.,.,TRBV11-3,TGTGCCAGCAGCTTAGTTGTCAGGGATGAAGCTTTCTTT,CASSLVVRDEAFF
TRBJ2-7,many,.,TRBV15,TGTGCCACCAGCAGAGATAGAGGGTTCTCTTACGAGCAGTACTTC,CATSRDRGFSYEQYF
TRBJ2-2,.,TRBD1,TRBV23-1,TGCGCCAGCAGTCAACCCCCGGGACAGACCCCGAACACCGGGGAGCTGTTTTTT,CASSQPPGQTPNTGELFF
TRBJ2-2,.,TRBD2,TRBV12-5,TGTGCTAGTGGTTTCATGGGAAGCGGGAGTACCGGGGAGCTGTTTTTT,CASGFMGSGSTGELFF
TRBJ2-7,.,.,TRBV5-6,TGTGCCAGCAGCTTAGGGGCCTCCTACGAGCAGTACTTC,CASSLGASYEQYF
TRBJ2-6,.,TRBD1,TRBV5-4,TGTGCCAGCAGCCCGCAGGGGGCTGGGGCCAACGTCCTGACTTTC,CASSPQGAGANVLTF
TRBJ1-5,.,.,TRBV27,TGTGCCAGCAGTTTATCGGGCAGGGGTAGCAATCAGCCCCAGCATTTT,CASSLSGRGSNQPQHF
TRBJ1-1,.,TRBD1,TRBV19,TGTGCCAGTAGTGTCGGGACAGGGAGGGGCCTAAACACTGAAGCTTTCTTT,CASSVGTGRGLNTEAFF
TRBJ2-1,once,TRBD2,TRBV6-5,TGTGCCAGCAGTTACTCGGGACTAGCGGGAGAAGAGCAGTTCTTC,CASSYSGLAGEEQFF
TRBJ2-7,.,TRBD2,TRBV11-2,TGTGCCAGCAGCGTAGGACTAGATGCCTACGAGCAGTACTTC,CASSVGLDAYEQYF
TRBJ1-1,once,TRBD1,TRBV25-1,TGTGCCAGCAGTCCAGGGGGCTTCACTGAAGCTTTCTTT,CASSPGGFTEAFF
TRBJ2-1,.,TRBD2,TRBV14,TGTGCGACTAGCGGGGGAAGCTCCTACAATGAGCAGTTCTTC,CATSGGSSYNEQFF
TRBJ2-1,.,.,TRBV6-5,TGTGCCAGCAGAGACAGAAACTCCTACAATGAGCAGTTCTTC,CASRDRNSYNEQFF